This T cell receptor beta chain was sequenced in a study of T cell repertoires in cytomegalovirus infection (dated by TCRdb to between 2017 and 2020). Regarding the research as a whole: The peptide stimulations were aimed at well-studied HLA-B-restricted epitopes as well as recently identified HLA-C-restricted CMV epitopes, whose presentation resists viral immunomodulation. Donor HLA type was relevant to the analysis, as public TCR beta signatures indicated carriage of CMV infection together with the matching HLA type. Study-wide conclusions, independent of this receptor: In both this cohort and an independent roughly 330-donor cohort, the cumulative frequency of public TCR beta family members distinguished carriers of CMV infection plus the relevant HLA type. The ex vivo response was dominated by HLA-C-restricted CMV-specific TCR beta clonotypes, which also provided the single most frequent clonotype in two of eight donors.

As concerns this clonotype: There is no known antigen for this receptor. Base-call qualities are not available, and no considerably larger clone is one nucleotide away.

Sequencing took place on an Illumina HiSeq 1500. TCRdb handled the public reads itself, with Q25 trimming in fastp and clone calling in MiXCR, and kept productive beta chains. Each CDR3 protein appears once, grouped with its most common genes and DNA. This sample holds a few hundred thousand distinct CDR3 sequences; more than 40% were observed only once. The ten largest clones represent 35% to 50% of the sample. Explained via the paper, the treatment or condition label denotes: in vitro stimulation with specific CMV peptide epitopes to enrich CMV-specific T cells. Spanning cysteine to phenylalanine, the CDR3 consists of 14 amino acids. The DNA shown is the 42-base CDR3, in frame from base 1. Clipping removes 5 bases from V and 1 base from J, with 4 as the unmatched junction base count. Reading the germline V gene gives CDR1 SGHTA and CDR2 FQGNSA.

The chain is assembled from TRBV7-2 and TRBJ1-1; TRBD1 agrees with 7 junctional bases. This material consisted of cultured PBMCs, taken from culture after CMV antigen stimulation. This receptor was obtained from a human donor in good health (CMV status not recorded). Some clones in this sample may be carry-over from other donors' samples. This receptor has the CDR3 CASSKQGSNTEAFF. The nucleotides read TGTGCCAGCAGCAAACAGGGGTCGAACACTGAAGCTTTCTTT.